The T cell receptor (beta chain) under discussion was sequenced for a study of blood T cell repertoires in COVID-19. Study overall: Acute and convalescent COVID-19 samples came from the United States, Italy and Spain.

Clones were sequenced by immunoSEQ multiplex PCR, and TCRdb holds only the in-frame ones, with some missing. Here the sample spans roughly 180,000 clones, around 87% being singletons. V was shortened by 1 base and J by 4 bases, with 11 bases between the two germline ends. CDR3 length equals 15 residues. CDR1 SGHTA and CDR2 FQGNSA come from the germline V gene. Participants were aged about 18 to 100 years from around 24 US areas. Participants had their cohort set by participant-reported clinical history. Before being deemed recovered, Cohort 3 donors had two negative PCRs, clearance, or symptom resolution.

This chain connects TRBV7-2 to TRBJ2-1, with a tentative D call TRBD2 (7 bases). This TCR was sampled from a woman aged 25-40 years who had recovered from COVID-19. What was sequenced was PBMCs or T cells enriched from blood (not recorded which). The CDR3 protein is CASSLGGGAYNEQFF. CDR3 nucleotides: TGTGCCAGCAGCTTAGGTGGGGGGGCTTACAATGAGCAGTTCTTC.